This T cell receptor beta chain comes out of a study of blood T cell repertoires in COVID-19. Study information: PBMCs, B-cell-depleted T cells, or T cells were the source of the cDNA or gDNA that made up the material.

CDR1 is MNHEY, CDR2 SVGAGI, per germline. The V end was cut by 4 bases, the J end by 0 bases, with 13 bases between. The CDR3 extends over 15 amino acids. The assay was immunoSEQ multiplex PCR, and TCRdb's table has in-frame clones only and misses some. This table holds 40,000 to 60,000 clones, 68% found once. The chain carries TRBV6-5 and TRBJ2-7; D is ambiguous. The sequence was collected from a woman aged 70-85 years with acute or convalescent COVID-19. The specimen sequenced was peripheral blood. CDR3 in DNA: TGTGCCAGCAGTTTCGGTAACCTCCCCTCCTACGAGCAGTACTTC. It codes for CASSFGNLPSYEQYF.